The next 8 T cell receptor beta chains were all read from a single sample in a study of blood T cell repertoires in COVID-19. The table came from immunoSEQ multiplex PCR; TCRdb's copy has only in-frame clones and leaves some out. The table shows approximately 17,000 clones, with 70% to 90% occurring only once. The sample comprised PBMCs or T cells enriched from blood (not recorded which). The receptors were gathered from a woman younger than 45 who had recovered from COVID-19.

CDR3 coding DNA: TGTGCCAGCAGGGCTAGCGGGGGGAAAGCCGGGGAGCTGTTTTTT. It codes for CASRASGGKAGELFF. This chain uses TRBV2 with TRBJ2-2; 11 nucleotides match TRBD2. CDR1 and CDR2 from the germline V gene are SNHLY and FYNNEI. This CDR3 contains 15 residues. The V segment lost 6 bases and the J segment 6 bases; nucleotides outside the gene matches: 6.

The V gene is TRBV19, the J gene TRBJ1-3, with 8 bases aligning to TRBD1. The CDR3 totals 14 residues. Unmatched junction bases numbered 1, after V lost 3 bases and J lost 3 bases. The germline V gene encodes CDR1 LNHDA and CDR2 SQIVND (reference sequence). Here the CDR3 reads CASSMDRVGNTIYF. The CDR3 region has the DNA TGTGCCAGTAGTATGGACAGGGTTGGAAACACCATATATTTT.

The chain is built from TRBV28 and TRBJ1-1; D might be TRBD1 (5 bases). V dropped 6 bases and J dropped 1 base, with 9 bases sitting between them. CDR1 is MDHEN, CDR2 SYDVKM, per germline. The CDR3 runs 13 residues. CDR3 sequence (DNA): TGTGCCAGCAGGGGGCCGCCGAACACTGAAGCTTTCTTT. Translation: CASRGPPNTEAFF.

The chain links TRBV28 to TRBJ2-7; 9 nucleotides match TRBD1. Germline loops: CDR1 MDHEN, CDR2 SYDVKM. The CDR3 extends over 16 amino acids. V trimming: 6 bases; J trimming: 7 bases; junction bases outside the gene matches: 16. The DNA for the CDR3 is TGTGCCAGCAGCTCACAACCGGGACAGGGAAGGAGGGAGCAGTACTTC. Amino acid sequence: CASSSQPGQGRREQYF.

J is TRBJ2-5 and V is TRBV7-9; 10 bases fit TRBD2. Unmatched junction bases numbered 11, after V lost 5 bases and J lost 5 bases. Germline V gene data show CDR1 as SEHNR and CDR2 as FQNEAQ (reference sequence). The CDR3 runs to 16 residues. The CDR3 nucleotides are TGTGCCAGCAGCCCAGCCAGCGGGGGGGATTGGGAGACCCAGTACTTC. This translates into CASSPASGGDWETQYF.

This clone has just a few counts. V gene TRBV4-2 combines with J gene TRBJ1-1, with D unresolved. Trimming removed 0 bases from V and 8 bases from J, with 19 bases in between. Germline V lookup: CDR1 LGHNA, CDR2 YNFKEQ. The CDR3 is made up of 16 amino acids. This CDR3 reads CASSQEVRSQSQEAFF. The DNA of the CDR3 is TGTGCCAGCAGCCAAGAGGTGAGGTCCCAGTCCCAGGAAGCTTTCTTT.

This clone was detected once. The chain has TRBV7-9 and TRBJ1-6; 10 bases match TRBD1. The CDR3 length is 15 residues. Trimming took 3 bases from V and 9 from J; bases not matched to a gene: 5. Germline CDR1 and CDR2: SEHNR and FQNEAQ (reference sequence). The CDR3 DNA reads as TGTGCCAGCAGCTTCGGACAGGGGGATGGTTCACCCCTCCACTTT. Amino acid sequence: CASSFGQGDGSPLHF.

In nucleotides, the CDR3 is TGTGCCAGCAAGGAGGTCCCCGAGACCAATCAGCCCCAGCATTTT. This encodes CASKEVPETNQPQHF. V and J are TRBV27 and TRBJ1-5; D not certain. The CDR3 is 15 amino acids. V was clipped by 7 bases and J by 3 bases, with 16 bases between them. Germline assignment: CDR1 MNHEY and CDR2 SMNVEV (reference sequence).